This T cell receptor beta chain is from a study of blood T cell repertoires in COVID-19. Study in general: Sites in the United States, Italy and Spain provided acute and convalescent COVID-19 samples. PBMCs, B-cell-depleted T cells, or T cells were the source of the cDNA or gDNA that made up the material.

This CDR3 has 17 amino acids. Germline V gene lookup returns CDR1 MNHNS and CDR2 SASEGT. Trimming removed 2 bases at V and 0 bases at J, with 16 bases between. Original methodology: Amplification from reference gene primers served as the basis for estimated nucleated cell counts. Using immunoSEQ multiplex PCR, the repertoire was profiled, and TCRdb retains in-frame clones only, with some absent. V, J and clone size derive from that table, while D and trimming were established from the DNA sequence. The repertoire has about 250,000 clones, roughly 90% of them found once; the top ten carry around 0.8%.

The sample comprised peripheral blood. V and J are TRBV6-1 and TRBJ1-1; D is ambiguous. The TCR comes from a woman aged 30 to 39 with acute or convalescent COVID-19. CDR3 sequence (DNA): TGTGCCAGCAGTGAAAGGCCTGCGGGGTTGATGAACACTGAAGCTTTCTTT. It encodes CASSERPAGLMNTEAFF.